These 14 T cell receptor beta chains came from one sample sequenced in a study of T-cell reconstitution after alpha-beta-depleted transplantation in children. Construction of the TCRbeta library involved unique molecular identifiers. A single record per CDR3 protein comes from TCRdb applying MiXCR to the PCR reads. The sample comprises fewer than 550,000 distinct CDR3 sequences, around 10% of which are singletons, and around 15% rests with the top ten. This specimen was PBMCs, mostly from graft donor cells, taken 180 days after TCRalphabeta/CD19-depleted stem cell transplant. The receptors stem from a female patient aged 2 to 10 who had a stem cell transplant for aplastic anemia, so the T cells may come from the graft donor.

This clonotype was seen only a few times. DNA for the CDR3: TGTGCCAGCAGTTCAACAGGGGGCCACGATTTGGGGACCTTC. It translates to CASSSTGGHDLGTF. J is TRBJ1-2 and V is TRBV12-3 or TRBV12-4, with 9 bases that match TRBD1. The CDR3 sequence is 14 residues long. J was trimmed by 14 bases and V by 4 bases; bases with no gene match: 14.

The CDR3, as DNA: TGCAGTGCTAGAGATCTAGCGGGGACGGGCGGGGAGCTGTTTTTT. Protein sequence: CSARDLAGTGGELFF. V gene TRBV20-1 combines with J gene TRBJ2-2; 9 positions agree with TRBD2. The V gene's germline CDR1 is DFQATT and CDR2 SNEGSKA (reference sequence). V lost 0 bases and J lost 7; bases outside the gene matches: 6. The CDR3 covers 15 residues.

This clonotype was seen more than once but under ten times. The chain recombines TRBV12-3 or TRBV12-4 with TRBJ1-1; the D gene is possibly TRBD1 (5 bases). Trimming pared 5 bases from V and 0 bases from J, leaving 10 bases between. The CDR3 has 14 amino acids. This chain's CDR3 is CASSQGPMNTEAFF. The CDR3 DNA sequence: TGTGCCAGCAGTCAGGGACCGATGAACACTGAAGCTTTCTTT.

The J gene is TRBJ1-1, the V gene TRBV19; TRBD1 might be the D (5 bases). The CDR3 covers 15 residues. With 2 bases removed from V and 1 base from J, the gap between germline ends came to 11 bases. CDR1 is LNHDA, CDR2 SQIVND, per germline (reference sequence). The CDR3 sequence is CASSIKGTGNTEAFF. In nucleotides, the CDR3 is TGTGCCAGTAGTATAAAGGGAACAGGGAACACTGAAGCTTTCTTT.

The J gene is TRBJ2-2, the V gene TRBV10-1; 7 nucleotides line up with TRBD1. Germline values: CDR1 WNHNN, CDR2 SYGVQD (reference sequence). This CDR3 has 18 amino acids. With 3 bases clipped from V and 7 bases from J, the junction kept 17 bases outside the gene matches. CDR3 nucleotide sequence: TGCGCCAGCAGTGAACTGAGCCCCCAGACAGGGATGAACGGGGAGCTGTTTTTT. This translates into CASSELSPQTGMNGELFF.

This rearrangement joins TRBV18 to TRBJ2-7; D gene uncertain. This CDR3 has 13 amino acids. From germline, CDR1 is KGHSH and CDR2 LQKENI. With 4 bases removed from V and 6 bases from J, the gap between germline ends came to 13 bases. For the CDR3, the DNA is TGTGCCAGCTCACACCCGACTTTAGGCGAGCAGTACTTC. It specifies CASSHPTLGEQYF.

The chain employs TRBV4-3 and TRBJ2-3; 8 bases line up with TRBD2. V was clipped by 0 bases and J by 3 bases; unmatched bases: 8. This CDR3 comprises 17 residues. In germline, CDR1 is LGHNA, CDR2 YSLEER. CDR3 region: CASSQDDEREITDTQYF. The CDR3 DNA reads TGCGCCAGCAGCCAAGATGACGAGCGGGAGATAACAGATACGCAGTATTTT.

In its sample, this clonotype was seen many times. This sequence joins TRBV5-1 and TRBJ2-1; D assignment may be TRBD1 or TRBD2 (5 bases each). This CDR3 region has 14 residues. The germline gives CDR1 SGHRS, CDR2 YFSETQ. V was clipped by 5 bases and J by 7 bases, with 16 bases between them. Written as DNA, the CDR3 is TGCGCCAGCAGTCTCGGGGCTAGTCAAAATGAGCAGTTCTTC. This translates into CASSLGASQNEQFF.

There are a few counts of this clonotype. This chain joins TRBV15 and TRBJ2-4; D might be TRBD1 (5 bases). The CDR3 runs 13 residues. The germline CDR1 and CDR2 sequences are LNHNV and YYDKDF (reference sequence). Trimming left V 1 base short and J 10 bases short, with 11 bases between. This chain's CDR3 is CATSRVTDRIQYF. The CDR3 DNA reads TGTGCCACCAGCAGAGTGACAGACCGAATTCAGTACTTC.

This clonotype was recorded a few times. The V call is TRBV6-1, the J call TRBJ2-1; 9 bases line up with TRBD1. The germline gives CDR1 MNHNS, CDR2 SASEGT. The V and J ends lost 8 bases and 6 bases, in that order; junction bases with no gene match: 11. This CDR3 contains 15 residues. The CDR3 coding sequence is TGTGCCAGCGCAGCCGGGACAGGGACTTTCAATGAGCAGTTCTTC. This codes for CASAAGTGTFNEQFF.

Notes on this clonotype: One junction end does not reproduce the germline sequence, and a read error may be involved. The chain has TRBV5-6 and TRBJ1-5, with TRBD1 matching over 7 bases. The CDR3 length is 12 residues. Germline V CDR1 and CDR2: SGHDT, YYEEEE. This CDR3 is CASSLQPGQSHF. The CDR3 bases are TGTGCCAGCAGCTTACAACCGGGACAGTCCCACTTT.

In its sample, this clonotype was seen a few times. The chain joins TRBV18 to TRBJ2-1; D perhaps matches TRBD2 (7 bases). V lost 2 bases, J lost 8 bases, and 22 bases lay in between. The length of the CDR3 is 17 residues. Germline V CDR1 and CDR2: KGHSH, LQKENI. CDR3 bases: TGTGCCAGCTCACCATACCCGGAGGCGGGGGCGGCCTATGAGCAGTTCTTC. This encodes CASSPYPEAGAAYEQFF.

This clonotype occurred a few times. The chain combines TRBV15 with TRBJ2-2; 7 bases map to TRBD1. CDR1 and CDR2 (germline): LNHNV, YYDKDF (reference sequence). This CDR3 is built from 16 residues. Losses at the gene ends were 3 bases for V and 4 bases for J; bases not matched to a gene: 8. CDR3 protein: CATSRRQTGSTGELFF. CDR3 nucleotides: TGTGCCACCAGCAGGAGGCAGACAGGGAGCACCGGGGAGCTGTTTTTT.

The gene calls are TRBV12-3 or TRBV12-4 and TRBJ2-1, with D unresolved. The CDR3 runs 11 residues. Trimming removed 3 bases from V and 9 bases from J, with 6 bases in between. In DNA, the CDR3 is TGTGCCAGCAGTTTCCGGATTGAGCAGTTCTTC. It is translated as CASSFRIEQFF.